This record concerns one TCR beta chain sequence. Its specificity is not known. The PCR ran on 60 Vbeta and 13 Jbeta primers. Sequencing was performed with immunoSEQ multiplex PCR; in TCRdb, only in-frame clones are kept and a portion is missing. Its clone listing holds 90,000 to 150,000 clones. This entry comes from a study of cytomegalovirus exposure and HLA in healthy donors. Regarding the study as a whole: Near-uniform donor sequencing depth was presumed by presence/absence analyses.

J lost 5 bases, V lost 3 bases, and 13 bases had no gene match. The CDR3 runs 16 residues. Germline V CDR1 and CDR2: SGHRS, YFSETQ. This clonotype was obtained from a man between 18 and 35 years old in good health and CMV-seronegative. The sequencing sample was made of PBMCs. The chain joins TRBV5-1 to TRBJ2-5, with 7 bases that match TRBD2. This chain's CDR3 is CASSYMGTIRVETQYF. CDR3 nucleotides: TGCGCCAGCAGCTATATGGGGACTATTCGTGTGGAGACCCAGTACTTC.